This record covers a single T cell receptor beta chain. This record belongs to a study of T cell responses to AZD1222 COVID-19 vaccine. Using immunoSEQ multiplex PCR, the repertoire was profiled, and TCRdb retains in-frame clones only, with some absent. This table holds 100,000 to 150,000 clones, over 75% found once. V was cut by 5 bases and J by 2 bases, with 6 bases left in between. Germline CDR1 reads SEHNR; CDR2 reads FQNEAQ (reference sequence). The CDR3 is 12 amino acids. The chain is built from TRBV7-9 and TRBJ1-2; D remains ambiguous. Material: peripheral blood, obtained on day 0 of AZD1222 vaccination. This receptor was taken from an adult in good health. CDR3 protein: CASSPPNYGYTF. The CDR3 DNA sequence: TGTGCCAGCAGCCCCCCAAACTATGGCTACACCTTC.